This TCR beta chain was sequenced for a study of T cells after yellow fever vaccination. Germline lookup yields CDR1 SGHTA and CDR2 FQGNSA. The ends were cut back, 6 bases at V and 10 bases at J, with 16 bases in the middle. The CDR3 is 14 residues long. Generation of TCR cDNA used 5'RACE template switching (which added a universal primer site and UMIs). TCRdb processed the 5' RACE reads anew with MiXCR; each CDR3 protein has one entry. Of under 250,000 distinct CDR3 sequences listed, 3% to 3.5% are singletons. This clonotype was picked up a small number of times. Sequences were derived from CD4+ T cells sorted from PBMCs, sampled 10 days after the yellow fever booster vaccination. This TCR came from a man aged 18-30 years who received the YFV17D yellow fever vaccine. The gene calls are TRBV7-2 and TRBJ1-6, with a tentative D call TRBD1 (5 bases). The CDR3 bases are TGTGCCAGCAGTTCATTACCACAGGAGTCACCCCTCCACTTT. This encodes CASSSLPQESPLHF.